A selection of T cell receptor beta chains follows, all from one sample in a study of siplizumab effects on memory and regulatory T cells. Sequenced by immunoSEQ multiplex PCR; TCRdb stores in-frame clones only, minus some. The sample has over 100,000 clones; roughly 94% are singletons. Sequenced material: Tregs sorted from blood. These receptors originate from a human donor in good health. Each CDR3 is given with its conserved first and last residue. Fields, in order: clone size, D gene, V gene, J gene, CDR3 DNA, CDR3 protein. A D gene is named only where the DNA matches it firmly. A row's size may be missing; if present it is once, few, many or a size class.

>.|.|TRBV5-6|TRBJ2-5
TGTGCCAGCAGCTGGGGTGGCACGGGGACCCAGTACTTC
CASSWGGTGTQYF
>.|.|TRBV18|TRBJ2-6
TGTGCCAGCTCACCCGGGCTTGGGGCCAACGTCCTGACTTTC
CASSPGLGANVLTF
>.|.|TRBV6-1|TRBJ2-1
TGTGCCAGCAGGCTCAGGGGGGGGTACAATGAGCAGTTCTTC
CASRLRGGYNEQFF
>.|.|TRBV2|TRBJ2-5
TGTGCCAGCAGTCCTCAGTTAGGGGGCCAAGAGACCCAGTACTTC
CASSPQLGGQETQYF
>few|.|TRBV27|TRBJ2-2
TGTGCCAGTGGAGACACCGGGGAGCTGTTTTTT
CASGDTGELFF
>.|.|TRBV7-9|TRBJ2-7
TGTGCCAGCAGCTTAAAGGGGAGCCACGAGCAGTACTTC
CASSLKGSHEQYF
>.|TRBD1|TRBV6-1|TRBJ1-2
TGTGCCAGCGGTGGTGACAGGGCCGGGGGGTCCTATGGCTACACCTTC
CASGGDRAGGSYGYTF
>.|.|TRBV6-1|TRBJ1-4
TGTGCCAGCAGTAACAGAGGGGAGGCGCGTGAAAAACTGTTTTTT
CASSNRGEAREKLFF
>.|.|TRBV11-2|TRBJ2-4
TGTGCCAGCAGCGTTGGGACCGGGGGGCTAGCCAAAAACATTCAGTACTTC
CASSVGTGGLAKNIQYF
>.|.|TRBV4-1|TRBJ2-3
TGCGCCAGCAGCCTCCGACGGGCTCCCAGCACAGATACGCAGTATTTT
CASSLRRAPSTDTQYF
>.|.|TRBV27|TRBJ2-1
TGTGCCAGCAGTCCCGGACCCTACAATGAGCAGTTCTTC
CASSPGPYNEQFF
>once|TRBD2|TRBV19|TRBJ2-3
TGTGCCAGTAGTTACGGGGGGACCACAGATACGCAGTATTTT
CASSYGGTTDTQYF
>.|.|TRBV6-4|TRBJ2-5
TGTGCCAGCAGCTCATATGCGGGGAGCGGAGAGACCCAGTACTTC
CASSSYAGSGETQYF
>.|.|TRBV5-1|TRBJ1-5
TGCGCCAGCAGATTAGGGGACAAGGGGAATCAGCCCCAGCATTTT
CASRLGDKGNQPQHF